Each of the 26 T cell receptor beta chains below was sequenced from the same sample in a study of beta chain features in type 1 diabetes listed by TCRdb under 2018. Broader findings and caveats from the paper: Type 1 diabetes patients showed a moderate but significant shortening of TCRB CDR3 length in all four CD4+ subsets.

Preparation of the library involved the immunoSEQ multiplex PCR assay. The High Capacity cDNA Reverse Transcription Kit was used to reverse transcribe all of the isolated RNA, meaning that expressed TCRB transcripts were what got sequenced. The table comes from immuneACCESS by way of TCRdb, which keeps in-frame sequences with V and J called. Part of the clones is missing from these tables; in studies checked, under half for an unresolved V gene and the rest for unknown reasons. The sample records 640,000 or so clones, around an eighth of which are singletons. Less than 0.025% of the sample is held by the ten biggest clonotypes. Their recognized antigens are unknown. The source material was naive CD4+ T cells from blood. This specimen's cell subset or site label, per the study, means: true naive CD4+ T cells. The receptors originated from a man between 18 and 29 years old with type 1 diabetes.

This clone was counted between two and nine times. This chain connects TRBV7-9 to TRBJ1-2; no clear D. The CDR3 is 10 residues long. Per germline, CDR1 SEHNR and CDR2 FQNEAQ (reference sequence). V lost 10 bases and J lost 4, with 7 bases in between. The CDR3: CATGSYGYTF. CDR3 nucleotide sequence: TGTGCCACCGGTTCCTATGGCTACACCTTC.

This clone has just a few counts. The rearrangement joins TRBV18 to TRBJ2-5; D unresolved. Germline V lookup: CDR1 KGHSH, CDR2 LQKENI. Trimming removed 3 bases from V and 4 bases from J, with 12 bases in between. CDR3 size: 14 residues. The CDR3 loop reads CASSPDVLRETQYF. CDR3 nucleotide sequence: TGTGCCAGCTCACCCGATGTCCTTCGAGAGACCCAGTACTTC.

This sequence joins TRBV4-2 and TRBJ2-3; TRBD1 aligns across 9 bases. The CDR3 totals 16 residues. Germline CDR1 LGHNA, CDR2 YNFKEQ. With 2 bases clipped from V and 3 bases from J, the junction kept 6 bases outside the gene matches. The chain's CDR3 is CASSQQGQGVTDTQYF. The DNA of the CDR3 is TGTGCCAGCAGCCAACAGGGACAGGGAGTTACAGATACGCAGTATTTT.

This clone was seen more than once but under ten times. The rearrangement uses TRBV5-4 and TRBJ1-3; D gene uncertain. The CDR3 contains 15 residues. V lost 0 bases and J 3 bases, leaving 10 bases between the germline ends. Germline-derived CDR1 and CDR2 are SGHNT and YYREEE (reference sequence). The CDR3 region has the DNA TGTGCCAGCAGCTTGGAGCGAAACTTTGGAAACACCATATATTTT. Translation gives CASSLERNFGNTIYF.

This clone has only a few counts. The V call is TRBV27, the J call TRBJ2-1, with D maybe TRBD2 (5 bases). Germline V gene sequence: CDR1 MNHEY, CDR2 SMNVEV (reference sequence). Trimming removed 3 bases from V and 3 bases from J, with 12 bases in between. The CDR3 spans 15 residues. The CDR3 region has the DNA TGTGCCAGCAGTTTGAGGGAGACTTACTACAATGAGCAGTTCTTC. The encoded protein is CASSLRETYYNEQFF.

The chain has TRBV2 and TRBJ1-2, with TRBD1 matching 9 bases. V lost 2 bases, J lost 8 bases, and 12 bases stayed unmatched. Germline CDR1 reads SNHLY; CDR2 reads FYNNEI. The CDR3 spans 16 residues. CDR3 sequence: CASSEMGRQGVGGYTF. The DNA for the CDR3 is TGTGCCAGCAGTGAAATGGGCCGACAGGGGGTAGGCGGCTACACCTTC.

The chain carries TRBV30 and TRBJ1-6; D call uncertain. Germline V CDR1 and CDR2: GTSNPN, SVGIG (reference sequence). The CDR3 runs 14 residues. V was pared by 0 bases and J by 5 bases, with 8 bases between. This CDR3 reads CAWSVRSDNSPLHF. In DNA, the CDR3 is TGTGCCTGGAGTGTCAGGAGTGATAATTCACCCCTCCACTTT.

The chain has TRBV19 and TRBJ2-1; no definite D call. This CDR3 has 15 amino acids. V was pared by 5 bases and J by 3 bases, with 14 bases between. Germline assignment: CDR1 LNHDA and CDR2 SQIVND (reference sequence). This CDR3 is CASSPPGYDYNEQFF. The CDR3 coding sequence is TGTGCCAGTAGTCCCCCCGGTTATGACTACAATGAGCAGTTCTTC.

This clone showed up just a few times. V and J are TRBV4-2 and TRBJ2-1; 10 bases agree with TRBD2. V shed 3 bases, J shed 13 bases, and the junction held 6 bases outside the gene matches. The CDR3 spans 13 residues. Germline CDR1 is LGHNA and CDR2 is YNFKEQ. This CDR3 reads CASSHNLAGDQFF. DNA for the CDR3: TGTGCCAGCAGCCATAACCTAGCGGGAGATCAGTTCTTC.

In its sample, this clone was seen a few times. The chain carries TRBV28 and TRBJ2-1; the match to TRBD2 covers 11 bases. The trim removed 7 bases at V and 4 bases at J, leaving 6 bases unmatched. This CDR3 comprises 15 residues. Germline CDR1 reads MDHEN; CDR2 reads SYDVKM. The CDR3 region is CASNIAGGPYNEQFF. In DNA form, the CDR3 reads TGTGCCAGCAACATAGCGGGGGGGCCGTACAATGAGCAGTTCTTC.

This clone occurred a few times. The V gene is TRBV30, the J gene TRBJ1-2, with D unclear. The CDR3 runs 13 residues. Between the trimmed V and J ends, which lost 0 bases and 8 bases, there was a span of 13 bases. The V gene's germline CDR1 is GTSNPN and CDR2 SVGIG (reference sequence). CDR3 bases: TGTGCCTGGAGTGTACAGAGGAGTGCCGGCTACACCTTC. Translation gives CAWSVQRSAGYTF.

This clone was picked up a small number of times. This chain connects TRBV7-9 to TRBJ1-6, with 10 nucleotides matching TRBD1. Trimming removed 8 bases from V and 0 bases from J; junction bases left unmatched: 7. The CDR3 is 17 amino acids. Germline assignment: CDR1 SEHNR and CDR2 FQNEAQ (reference sequence). The CDR3 loop is CASQGGQGSSYNSPLHF. The CDR3 DNA reads TGTGCCAGCCAGGGGGGACAGGGGAGCTCCTATAATTCACCCCTCCACTTT.

The rearrangement links TRBV6-1 to TRBJ1-2, with D hard to call. In germline, CDR1 is MNHNS, CDR2 SASEGT. CDR3 size: 12 residues. V was trimmed by 8 bases and J by 6 bases, leaving 13 bases between them. CDR3 protein: CASGKGQNGYTF. CDR3 DNA: TGTGCCAGCGGCAAAGGGCAGAATGGCTACACCTTC.

The sample holds a few counts of this clone. The chain employs TRBV7-9 and TRBJ2-7; tentatively, D is TRBD1 (5 bases). Germline CDR1 and CDR2: SEHNR and FQNEAQ (reference sequence). Trimming removed 8 bases from V and 3 bases from J, with 11 bases in between. This CDR3 comprises 12 residues. CDR3 nucleotide sequence: TGTGCCAGCCAGGGTGGTAACTACGAGCAGTACTTC. Translating it yields CASQGGNYEQYF. Together with reference TRBV7-9 and TRBJ2-7, the CDR3 gives the full variable domain: DTGVSQNPRHKITKRGQNVTFRCDPISEHNRLYWYRQTLGQGPEFLTYFQNEAQLEKSRLLSDRFSAERPKGSFSTLEIQRTEQGDSAMYLCASQGGNYEQYFGPGTRLTVT.

This clone occurred a few times. This chain uses TRBV14 with TRBJ2-1; a possible D gene is TRBD1 (6 bases). Germline V gene lookup returns CDR1 SGHDN and CDR2 FVKESK. The CDR3 is made up of 15 amino acids. V was cut by 1 base and J by 12 bases, with 19 bases left in between. The CDR3 nucleotides are TGTGCCAGCAGCCAAGTGTTCGGTACTCACAGGGTGCAGTTCTTC. This translates into CASSQVFGTHRVQFF.

This rearrangement joins TRBV7-9 to TRBJ1-2; TRBD1 might be the D (5 bases). CDR1 is SEHNR, CDR2 FQNEAQ, per germline (reference sequence). V lost 5 bases and J lost 3, with 19 bases in between. There are 16 residues in the CDR3. This CDR3 is CASSTPLGGFDYGYTF. The DNA of the CDR3 is TGTGCCAGCAGCACCCCACTCGGGGGGTTTGACTATGGCTACACCTTC. The complete variable domain, with remaining parts taken from reference TRBV7-9 and TRBJ1-2, reads DTGVSQNPRHKITKRGQNVTFRCDPISEHNRLYWYRQTLGQGPEFLTYFQNEAQLEKSRLLSDRFSAERPKGSFSTLEIQRTEQGDSAMYLCASSTPLGGFDYGYTFGSGTRLTVV.

The V call is TRBV6-1, the J call TRBJ1-4; TRBD1 matches 7 bases. Germline assignment: CDR1 MNHNS and CDR2 SASEGT. This CDR3 is 11 amino acids long. J was trimmed by 11 bases and V by 6 bases; bases with no gene match: 3. CDR3 amino acids: CASSTGVKLFF. CDR3 bases: TGTGCCAGCAGCACAGGGGTGAAACTGTTTTTT.

This clone has a handful of counts. The chain combines TRBV7-9 with TRBJ2-6; no firm D call. The germline CDR1 and CDR2 sequences are SEHNR and FQNEAQ (reference sequence). V lost 8 bases and J 0 bases, leaving 8 bases between the germline ends. The CDR3 runs to 14 residues. DNA for the CDR3: TGTGCCAGCTCGGGCCTCTCTGGGGCCAACGTCCTGACTTTC. Its translation is CASSGLSGANVLTF.

This clone was seen more than once but under ten times. The J gene is TRBJ1-2, the V gene TRBV6-1, with 8 bases aligning to TRBD1. The trim removed 5 bases at V and 5 bases at J, leaving 7 bases unmatched. The CDR3 covers 14 residues. Germline assignment: CDR1 MNHNS and CDR2 SASEGT. The DNA of the CDR3 is TGTGCCAGCAGTCGACAGGGGACTGGGTATGGCTACACCTTC. It translates to CASSRQGTGYGYTF.

This clone has just a few counts. The rearrangement links TRBV28 to TRBJ1-5, with 7 bases that match TRBD1. The CDR3 extends over 18 amino acids. CDR1 is MDHEN, CDR2 SYDVKM, per germline. The V and J ends lost 5 bases and 2 bases, in that order; junction bases with no gene match: 15. DNA of the CDR3: TGTGCCAGCAGTATTCAGGGGGAGTCGATCAATGGCAATCAGCCCCAGCATTTT. Protein sequence: CASSIQGESINGNQPQHF.

This clone was picked up a small number of times. The chain couples TRBV11-3 to TRBJ2-2; 7 bases align to TRBD1. The V and J ends lost 5 bases and 2 bases, in that order; junction bases with no gene match: 8. Germline loops: CDR1 SGHNT, CDR2 YENEEA. The CDR3 length is 16 residues. The CDR3 spells CASSLVGTANTGELFF. The CDR3 nucleotides read TGTGCCAGCAGCCTCGTTGGGACAGCAAACACCGGGGAGCTGTTTTTT.

This clone occurred a few times. V usage is TRBV7-8 and J usage is TRBJ2-1; D gene unclear. Per the germline V gene, CDR1 is SGHVS and CDR2 is FQNEAQ. Trimming stripped 0 bases from V and 10 bases from J, with 13 bases between. This CDR3 is built from 14 residues. The CDR3 region is CASSLAPSLEEQFF. CDR3 in DNA: TGTGCCAGCAGCTTAGCCCCATCGCTAGAGGAGCAGTTCTTC.

The V and J genes are TRBV7-9 and TRBJ2-5, with D unresolved. The CDR3 spans 12 residues. CDR1 and CDR2 (germline): SEHNR, FQNEAQ (reference sequence). V lost 4 bases to trimming and J lost 2 bases, with 5 bases between them. The CDR3 nucleotides are TGTGCCAGCAGCTACCTTCAAGAGACCCAGTACTTC. Translating it yields CASSYLQETQYF. Complete variable domain (other parts from reference TRBV7-9 and TRBJ2-5): DTGVSQNPRHKITKRGQNVTFRCDPISEHNRLYWYRQTLGQGPEFLTYFQNEAQLEKSRLLSDRFSAERPKGSFSTLEIQRTEQGDSAMYLCASSYLQETQYFGPGTRLLVL.

The genes are TRBV4-1 and TRBJ2-5; TRBD1 might be the D (5 bases). This CDR3 is built from 16 residues. Looked up from germline, CDR1 is MGHRA and CDR2 is YSYEKL. V lost 4 bases to trimming and J lost 1 base, with 16 bases between them. The CDR3 is CASSPPPGAIQETQYF. CDR3 sequence (DNA): TGCGCCAGCAGCCCCCCCCCTGGGGCGATCCAAGAGACCCAGTACTTC.

The chain carries TRBV7-2 and TRBJ2-3; 7 bases agree with TRBD2. J gave up 2 bases and V 0 bases, and 5 bases lay outside the gene matches. The CDR3 runs 16 residues. Germline lookup yields CDR1 SGHTA and CDR2 FQGNSA. The DNA of the CDR3 is TGTGCCAGCAGCTTAGCGCTAGCGGAGTTCACAGATACGCAGTATTTT. It encodes CASSLALAEFTDTQYF.

The chain is built from TRBV9 and TRBJ2-3; 10 bases agree with TRBD2. Per the germline V gene, CDR1 is SGDLS and CDR2 is YYNGEE. Losses at the gene ends were 3 bases for V and 11 bases for J; bases not matched to a gene: 12. The CDR3 sequence is 15 residues long. This CDR3 is CASSETVTVAGGQYF. The CDR3 DNA reads TGTGCCAGCAGCGAGACCGTCACGGTAGCGGGGGGGCAGTATTTT.